What follows are 20 T cell receptor beta chains derived from one specimen sequenced in a study of metastatic and nonmetastatic thyroid tumors (dated by TCRdb to 2020 to 2022). The library was built by means of PCR. Sequencing was carried out with an Illumina HiSeq 4000. Through fastp at Q25 and MiXCR, TCRdb rebuilt clones from the public reads, retaining in-frame beta chains. The sample table contains some 40,000 clones; only one count was recorded for about 24% of them. The leading ten clones occupy about 14% of the sample. Before undergoing thyroid surgery, none of the patients had been given any kind of treatment. Sequencing was done on a sample of tumor tissue. These receptors came from a female donor with papillary thyroid cancer or a benign thyroid nodule (not recorded which). Some clones in this sample may be carry-over from other donors' samples.

A few counts support this clone. CDR3 residues: CASSLTTGTQIEAFF. CDR3 DNA sequence: TGTGCCAGCAGCTTAACAACAGGGACACAAATTGAAGCTTTCTTT. The gene calls are TRBV11-2 and TRBJ1-1; the D gene is possibly TRBD1 (6 bases). Germline CDR1 is SGHAT and CDR2 is FQNNGV. Trimming pared 2 bases from V and 7 bases from J, leaving 17 bases between. The CDR3 extends over 15 amino acids. Full variable domain (rest looked up from reference TRBV11-2 and TRBJ1-1): EAGVAQSPRYKIIEKRQSVAFWCNPISGHATLYWYQQILGQGPKLLIQFQNNGVVDDSQLPKDRFSAERLKGVDSTLKIQPAKLEDSAVYLCASSLTTGTQIEAFFGQGTRLTVV.

There are many counts of this clone. The chain employs TRBV2 and TRBJ2-1; either TRBD1 or TRBD2 may fit D (6 bases each). The V end lost 8 bases, the J end lost 7 bases, and 12 bases lay between the germline ends. This CDR3 region has 12 residues. CDR1 is SNHLY, CDR2 FYNNEI, per germline. The CDR3: CASATGANEQFF. CDR3 bases: TGTGCCAGCGCAACGGGGGCAAATGAGCAGTTCTTC.

The J gene is TRBJ1-6, the V gene TRBV20-1; D may be TRBD1 (5 bases). The CDR3 has 14 residues. Germline V CDR1 and CDR2: DFQATT, SNEGSKA (reference sequence). The V end lost 0 bases, the J end lost 11 bases, and 14 bases lay between the germline ends. In DNA, the CDR3 is TGCAGTGCTAGAGATGGTATCGACAGTCCACCCCTCCACTTT. Protein: CSARDGIDSPPLHF.

The rearrangement uses TRBV28 and TRBJ2-3; possible D gene TRBD1, 6 bases. This CDR3 comprises 14 residues. Germline lookup yields CDR1 MDHEN and CDR2 SYDVKM. Trimming shortened V by 5 bases and J by 2 bases, and 11 bases separated the two germline ends. The CDR3 here is CASSRRTATDTQYF. In nucleotides, the CDR3 is TGTGCCAGCAGTCGCAGGACAGCCACAGATACGCAGTATTTT.

This clone showed up many times. V and J are TRBV6-1 and TRBJ2-7, with D perhaps TRBD1 (5 bases). V lost 4 bases and J 4 bases, leaving 14 bases between the germline ends. Germline assignment: CDR1 MNHNS and CDR2 SASEGT. CDR3 size: 14 residues. The CDR3 region is CASSVTQENYEQYF. The CDR3 DNA is TGTGCCAGCAGTGTAACACAGGAGAATTACGAGCAGTACTTC.

The chain combines TRBV20-1 with TRBJ2-1; no reliable D call. V was cut by 6 bases and J by 8 bases, with 14 bases left in between. Germline V gene sequence: CDR1 DFQATT, CDR2 SNEGSKA (reference sequence). This CDR3 region has 12 residues. The CDR3, as DNA: TGCAGTGCCCACTGGAAGGGTCATGAGCAGTTCTTC. Protein: CSAHWKGHEQFF.

This clone was seen at least ten times. The CDR3, as DNA: TGTGCCAGCAGCGAGGGACAGGGATACACCGGGGAGCTGTTTTTT. It is translated as CASSEGQGYTGELFF. The rearrangement links TRBV7-9 to TRBJ2-2; TRBD1 aligns across 9 bases. CDR3 length equals 15 residues. The J segment lost 3 bases and the V segment lost 5 bases, leaving 4 bases of the junction unmatched. Germline V gives CDR1 SEHNR, CDR2 FQNEAQ (reference sequence).

The chain recombines TRBV10-2 with TRBJ2-7; 7 bases are a match to TRBD1. The CDR3 length is 13 residues. Germline trimming cut 9 bases from V and 3 bases from J; bases unmatched to any gene: 8. Germline V CDR1 and CDR2: WSHSY, SAAADI. The CDR3 loop is CASRTGGVYEQYF. The CDR3 nucleotides are TGCGCCAGTAGGACAGGAGGTGTCTACGAGCAGTACTTC.

The chain has TRBV20-1 and TRBJ1-2; 8 bases agree with TRBD1. CDR1 DFQATT and CDR2 SNEGSKA come from the germline V gene (reference sequence). With V trimmed by 4 bases and J by 6 bases, 10 bases remained unmatched. This CDR3 is built from 14 residues. The CDR3 spells CSATLLTGVDGYTF. CDR3 coding DNA: TGCAGTGCTACACTCCTGACAGGGGTGGATGGCTACACCTTC.

The chain combines TRBV18 with TRBJ2-5; possible D gene TRBD2, 6 bases. The length of the CDR3 is 15 residues. Trimming left V 3 bases short and J 1 base short, with 12 bases between. Looked up from germline, CDR1 is KGHSH and CDR2 is LQKENI. CDR3 amino acids: CASSPYVSGQETQYF. CDR3 nucleotide sequence: TGTGCCAGCTCACCCTACGTTAGCGGCCAAGAGACCCAGTACTTC. The complete variable domain, with remaining parts taken from reference TRBV18 and TRBJ2-5, reads NAGVMQNPRHLVRRRGQEARLRCSPMKGHSHVYWYRQLPEEGLKFMVYLQKENIIDESGMPKERFSAEFPKEGPSILRIQQVVRGDSAAYFCASSPYVSGQETQYFGPGTRLLVL.

The V call is TRBV3-1, the J call TRBJ1-2; a weak D match, TRBD1 (6 bases). V was trimmed by 4 bases and J by 8 bases, leaving 14 bases between them. Germline-derived CDR1 and CDR2 are LGHDT and YNNKEL (reference sequence). This CDR3 is 13 amino acids long. CDR3 protein: CASSPSGVGGYTF. In nucleotides, the CDR3 is TGTGCCAGCAGCCCCTCAGGGGTCGGCGGCTACACCTTC.

This clone is medium-sized by share. The chain recombines TRBV6-1 with TRBJ1-2; no clear D gene. The germline CDR1 and CDR2 sequences are MNHNS and SASEGT. V lost 5 bases and J lost 3, with 10 bases in between. There are 13 residues in the CDR3. The CDR3 spells CASSNTGHYGYTF. The CDR3 DNA follows: TGTGCCAGCAGTAACACCGGGCACTATGGCTACACCTTC.

As for this clone: A much bigger clone sits one base away, suggesting this may be a read error. The DNA is omitted, as the CDR3 cannot be located on it reliably, and the CDR3 follows TCRdb's listing. Other DNA sequences in this sample translate to the same CDR3. This chain connects TRBV10-2 to TRBJ2-5; TRBD1, as called in the table, went unchecked against the DNA. The germline V gene encodes CDR1 WSHSY and CDR2 SAAADI. Termini included, the CDR3 measures 18 amino acids. The CDR3 is CASSESFWGQGAGETQYF.

With regard to this clone: A single base separates this from a much larger clone, so it may be a read error. The CDR3 DNA reads as TGTGCCAGCATCTCGGGACTAGTTACTAGCGGGGACGAGCAGTACTTC. Translation: CASISGLVTSGDEQYF. The rearrangement joins TRBV9 to TRBJ2-7; 10 nucleotides match TRBD2. V shed 6 bases and J 5 bases; nucleotides not matched to a gene: 14. Germline V gene sequence: CDR1 SGDLS, CDR2 YYNGEE. The CDR3 sequence is 16 residues long. The full variable domain, in which reference TRBV9 and TRBJ2-7 provide the parts outside the CDR3, is DSGVTQTPKHLITATGQRVTLRCSPRSGDLSVYWYQQSLDQGLQFLIQYYNGEERAKGNILERFSAQQFPDLHSELNLSSLELGDSALYFCASISGLVTSGDEQYFGPGTRLTVT.

Concerning this clone itself: At one boundary the junction diverges from the germline segment, which might be a read error. J is TRBJ2-7 and V is TRBV11-2; TRBD2 agrees at 11 bases. Germline V gives CDR1 SGHAT, CDR2 FQNNGV. The CDR3 has 16 residues. This CDR3 is CASSLDGTSGRSEQYF. The CDR3 DNA is TGTGCCAGCAGTTTAGATGGCACTAGCGGGAGATCCGAGCAGTACTTC.

By share of the sample, this clone is medium-sized. The rearrangement uses TRBV6-1 and TRBJ1-2, with D possibly matching TRBD1 (6 bases). Trimming removed 6 bases at V and 4 bases at J, with 18 bases between. The CDR3 runs 15 residues. The germline V gene has CDR1 MNHNS and CDR2 SASEGT. The CDR3 here is CASRADMGGAYGYTF. The CDR3 nucleotides read TGTGCCAGCAGGGCCGACATGGGGGGCGCCTATGGCTACACCTTC.

There are many counts of this clone. The chain recombines TRBV7-6 with TRBJ1-6; D is ambiguous. CDR1 is SGHVS, CDR2 FNYEAQ, per germline. Trimming left V 1 base short and J 10 bases short, with 17 bases between. There are 16 residues in the CDR3. CDR3 sequence (DNA): TGTGCCAGCAGCTTAGGGATAGCCGGTATAGGGTCACCCCTCCACTTT. This codes for CASSLGIAGIGSPLHF. The full variable domain, in which reference TRBV7-6 and TRBJ1-6 provide the parts outside the CDR3, is GAGVSQSPRYKVTKRGQDVALRCDPISGHVSLYWYRQALGQGPEFLTYFNYEAQQDKSGLPNDRFSAERPEGSISTLTIQRTEQRDSAMYRCASSLGIAGIGSPLHFGNGTRLTVT.

This clone was seen only once. V is TRBV5-1 and J is TRBJ2-7, with TRBD1 matching over 9 bases. The end of the DNA fits TRBJ2-5 better, so the J call may be wrong. The germline CDR1 and CDR2 sequences are SGHRS and YFSETQ. The CDR3 extends over 15 amino acids. In DNA form, the CDR3 reads TGCGCCAGCACTCCGACCGGGGACAGGGTAGAGACCCAGTACTTC. It translates to CASTPTGDRVETQYF.

This clone has more than one count but fewer than ten. A much more abundant neighbour one base away suggests this may be a read error. This sequence joins TRBV12-3 or TRBV12-4 and TRBJ2-3; D is perhaps TRBD2 (7 bases). This CDR3 is built from 13 residues. The CDR3 bases are TGTGCCAGCATTTCAACCCGGGGGGACATTCAGTATTTC. Translating gives CASISTRGDIQYF.

In the case of this clone: The junction and the germline gene differ at one end; a read error may be behind it. The V and J genes are TRBV12-3 or TRBV12-4 and TRBJ2-7; D remains ambiguous. CDR3 length equals 11 residues. The CDR3 spells CASSGSGTLDF. The CDR3 DNA sequence: TGTGCCAGCAGCGGATCCGGCACACTGGACTTC.